Below, 31 T cell receptor beta chains from the same sample are listed, as sequenced in a study of blood T cell repertoires in COVID-19. Libraries were prepared by immunoSEQ multiplex PCR; TCRdb keeps only in-frame clonotypes and omits some of them. This sample yields about 120,000 clones, of which less than 90% are seen a single time; 7.9% belongs to the top ten. The sequencing sample was made of peripheral blood. The origin of the receptors is a man in his 70s who had recovered from COVID-19.

This clone was observed once. V and J are TRBV4-3 and TRBJ2-1; TRBD2 agrees at 7 bases. V trimming: 2 bases; J trimming: 6 bases; junction bases outside the gene matches: 4. The CDR3 is made up of 14 amino acids. CDR1 is LGHNA, CDR2 YSLEER, per germline. This chain's CDR3 is CASSQTGTINEQFF. The CDR3 nucleotides are TGCGCCAGCAGCCAAACCGGGACTATCAATGAGCAGTTCTTC.

This clone has a single count. The chain is built from TRBV16 and TRBJ1-1; 7 bases agree with TRBD1. Germline V gene data show CDR1 as KGHSY and CDR2 as FQNENV. With 4 bases clipped from V and 7 bases from J, the junction kept 6 bases outside the gene matches. The CDR3 extends over 13 amino acids. In DNA, the CDR3 is TGTGCCAGCAGCCTCAGACAGGGAGGTGAAGCTTTCTTT. Its protein product is CASSLRQGGEAFF.

The chain has TRBV19 and TRBJ1-1; D perhaps matches TRBD1 (5 bases). The CDR3 consists of 14 residues. Germline-derived CDR1 and CDR2 are LNHDA and SQIVND (reference sequence). Trimming removed 3 bases at V and 6 bases at J, with 14 bases between. CDR3 nucleotide sequence: TGTGCCAGTAGTATTAGACAGCTACGGGCTGAAGCTTTCTTT. Its translation: CASSIRQLRAEAFF.

The chain joins TRBV11-3 to TRBJ2-3, with 12 positions matching TRBD2. The trim removed 4 bases at V and 6 bases at J, leaving 5 bases unmatched. Looked up from germline, CDR1 is SGHNT and CDR2 is YENEEA. The CDR3 sequence is 15 residues long. The CDR3 DNA sequence: TGTGCCAGCAGCTCTACTAGCGGGGGGCCCGATACGCAGTATTTT. This translates into CASSSTSGGPDTQYF.

The rearrangement joins TRBV5-1 to TRBJ1-2; a weak D match, TRBD1 (5 bases). V shed 4 bases and J shed 3 bases, with 16 bases lying between them. This CDR3 has 15 amino acids. Germline assignment: CDR1 SGHRS and CDR2 YFSETQ. CDR3: CASSQGLTSDYGYTF. In nucleotides, the CDR3 is TGCGCCAGCAGCCAGGGACTCACGTCCGACTATGGCTACACCTTC. Full variable domain (missing parts from reference TRBV5-1 and TRBJ1-2): KAGVTQTPRYLIKTRGQQVTLSCSPISGHRSVSWYQQTPGQGLQFLFEYFSETQRNKGNFPGRFSGRQFSNSRSEMNVSTLELGDSALYLCASSQGLTSDYGYTFGSGTRLTVV.

The rearrangement joins TRBV2 to TRBJ1-1, with TRBD1 as a possible D gene (6 bases). Trimming cost V 4 bases and J 3 bases, with 12 bases left between them. The CDR3 runs 14 residues. From germline, CDR1 is SNHLY and CDR2 FYNNEI. Here the CDR3 reads CASSVGGRDTEAFF. The CDR3 nucleotides are TGTGCCAGCAGTGTAGGGGGTAGGGACACTGAAGCTTTCTTT. The full variable domain, completed using reference TRBV2 and TRBJ1-1, is EPEVTQTPSHQVTQMGQEVILRCVPISNHLYFYWYRQILGQKVEFLVSFYNNEISEKSEIFDDQFSVERPDGSNFTLKIRSTKLEDSAMYFCASSVGGRDTEAFFGQGTRLTVV.

V usage is TRBV7-6 and J usage is TRBJ1-2; 7 positions match TRBD1. V lost 1 base to trimming and J lost 4 bases; unmatched junction nucleotides: 12. CDR3 length equals 17 residues. The germline V gene encodes CDR1 SGHVS and CDR2 FNYEAQ. CDR3 protein: CASSLDTTGTPPYGYTF. In DNA form, the CDR3 reads TGTGCCAGCAGCTTAGATACGACAGGGACTCCTCCCTATGGCTACACCTTC.

The J gene is TRBJ2-2, the V gene TRBV19, with 11 positions matching TRBD2. The CDR3 totals 15 residues. CDR1 LNHDA and CDR2 SQIVND come from the germline V gene (reference sequence). V trimming: 4 bases; J trimming: 5 bases; junction bases outside the gene matches: 3. In DNA form, the CDR3 reads TGTGCCAGTAGTAGGCTAGCGGGAGGTACCGGGGAGCTGTTTTTT. It is translated as CASSRLAGGTGELFF.

The rearrangement joins TRBV4-3 to TRBJ2-1; TRBD1 matches at 7 bases. V was pared by 1 base and J by 2 bases, with 2 bases of the junction left unmatched. CDR1 and CDR2 from the germline V gene are LGHNA and YSLEER. This CDR3 comprises 15 residues. The CDR3 loop is CASSQGDSPYNEQFF. The CDR3 DNA sequence: TGCGCCAGCAGCCAAGGGGACAGCCCCTACAATGAGCAGTTCTTC.

This chain links TRBV7-2 with TRBJ1-4; D possibly corresponds to TRBD1 (6 bases). The CDR3 covers 15 residues. V lost 5 bases and J lost 5, with 15 bases in between. Germline loops: CDR1 SGHTA, CDR2 FQGNSA. The CDR3 nucleotides are TGTGCCAGCAGCACTACCTCAGGGGACAATGAAAAACTGTTTTTT. It encodes CASSTTSGDNEKLFF. Variable domain in full (rest from reference TRBV7-2 and TRBJ1-4): GAGVSQSPSNKVTEKGKDVELRCDPISGHTALYWYRQSLGQGLEFLIYFQGNSAPDKSGLPSDRFSAERTGGSVSTLTIQRTQQEDSAVYLCASSTTSGDNEKLFFGSGTQLSVL.

The rearrangement links TRBV5-1 to TRBJ2-3, with 9 bases that match TRBD2. Germline lookup yields CDR1 SGHRS and CDR2 YFSETQ. J was trimmed by 1 base and V by 2 bases; bases with no gene match: 8. The CDR3 extends over 17 amino acids. The CDR3 DNA reads TGCGCCAGCAGCTTCAAAGCGGGAGGACTTGGCACAGATACGCAGTATTTT. As protein: CASSFKAGGLGTDTQYF.

This chain links TRBV21-1 with TRBJ2-7; the D call TRBD1 from the table was never checked on the DNA. TRBV21-1 is termed a pseudogene. The CDR3 has 16 amino acids. The CDR3 bases are TGTGCCAGCAGCTTTTGCCCGATGACAGATCCCTACGAGCAGTACTTC. Translating gives CASSFCPMTDPYEQYF.

This clone was counted only a few times. The J gene is TRBJ1-5, the V gene TRBV27; D is unresolved. The germline V and J ends were trimmed by 5 bases and 9 bases, with 17 bases remaining between them. Germline V lookup: CDR1 MNHEY, CDR2 SMNVEV (reference sequence). The CDR3 is 14 amino acids. The CDR3 is CASSPLAVQGPQHF. As DNA, the CDR3 is TGTGCCAGCAGTCCTCTAGCGGTTCAAGGGCCCCAGCATTTT.

This clone showed up just a few times. This chain links TRBV6-5 with TRBJ1-3; TRBD1 is a possible D gene (6 bases). Germline-derived CDR1 and CDR2 are MNHEY and SVGAGI. This CDR3 comprises 15 residues. Trimming shortened V by 7 bases and J by 0 bases, and 13 bases separated the two germline ends. CDR3 coding DNA: TGTGCCAGCACCCGATCAGGGGTCTCTGGAAACACCATATATTTT. The encoded protein is CASTRSGVSGNTIYF.

The chain combines TRBV9 with TRBJ2-3; 12 bases match TRBD2. Germline CDR1 reads SGDLS; CDR2 reads YYNGEE. V gave up 4 bases and J gave up 0 bases; unmatched junction bases: 9. There are 18 residues in the CDR3. CDR3 in amino acids: CASSPSGGGLYSTDTQYF. The CDR3 nucleotides read TGTGCCAGCAGCCCTAGCGGGGGGGGCCTTTATAGCACAGATACGCAGTATTTT.

The chain combines TRBV28 with TRBJ2-5; 9 nucleotides match TRBD1. The length of the CDR3 is 16 residues. CDR1 is MDHEN, CDR2 SYDVKM, per germline. V was clipped by 2 bases and J by 5 bases; unmatched bases: 9. The chain's CDR3 is CASSLPGTGKRETQYF. The CDR3, as DNA: TGTGCCAGCAGTTTACCCGGGACAGGGAAGCGGGAGACCCAGTACTTC. The full variable domain, its missing parts supplied by reference TRBV28 and TRBJ2-5, is DVKVTQSSRYLVKRTGEKVFLECVQDMDHENMFWYRQDPGLGLRLIYFSYDVKMKEKGDIPEGYSVSREKKERFSLILESASTNQTSMYLCASSLPGTGKRETQYFGPGTRLLVL.

The V and J genes are TRBV9 and TRBJ2-7; 8 positions agree with TRBD1. Trimming cost V 3 bases and J 3 bases; bases outside gene matches: 2. This CDR3 comprises 13 residues. CDR1 is SGDLS, CDR2 YYNGEE, per germline. Here the CDR3 DNA reads TGTGCCAGCAGCGAAGGACAGGGCTACGAGCAGTACTTC. Encoded protein: CASSEGQGYEQYF.

The rearrangement uses TRBV12-3 or TRBV12-4 and TRBJ1-6, with D hard to call. The CDR3 totals 12 residues. V lost 6 bases to trimming and J lost 7 bases, with 7 bases between them. Here the CDR3 DNA reads TGTGCCAGCAGCCCCTCCAATTCACCCCTCCACTTT. This gives the protein CASSPSNSPLHF.

J is TRBJ1-1 and V is TRBV6-6; weak D call: TRBD1 (5 bases). Germline-derived CDR1 and CDR2 are MNHNY and SVGAGI (reference sequence). CDR3 length: 16 amino acids. V lost 6 bases to trimming and J lost 0 bases, with 17 bases between them. The CDR3 DNA sequence: TGTGCCAGCAGCCGCGGGGACCCTGACTTGAACACTGAAGCTTTCTTT. This sequence encodes CASSRGDPDLNTEAFF.

The rearrangement links TRBV4-3 to TRBJ1-2, with 7 bases aligning to TRBD1. The germline V gene has CDR1 LGHNA and CDR2 YSLEER. This CDR3 spans 15 amino acids. With 3 bases clipped from V and 4 bases from J, the junction kept 8 bases outside the gene matches. The CDR3 nucleotides read TGCGCCAGCAGCCAGAAAAGACAGGGTGTCTATGGCTACACCTTC. Translation gives CASSQKRQGVYGYTF.

V and J are TRBV4-3 and TRBJ2-3; no definite D call. CDR1 and CDR2 from the germline V gene are LGHNA and YSLEER. Deletions cut 0 bases from V and 6 bases from J, with 16 bases between. The CDR3 extends over 16 amino acids. CDR3 sequence: CASSQDRGLSADTQYF. The CDR3 DNA reads TGCGCCAGCAGCCAAGATCGAGGCCTGTCGGCGGATACGCAGTATTTT.

The gene calls are TRBV5-1 and TRBJ1-2; D might be TRBD1 (6 bases). This CDR3 is 14 amino acids long. The germline CDR1 and CDR2 sequences are SGHRS and YFSETQ. V lost 0 bases and J 8 bases, leaving 14 bases between the germline ends. The CDR3 loop reads CASSLVLGALGYTF. CDR3 bases: TGCGCCAGCAGCTTGGTTCTGGGGGCATTGGGCTACACCTTC.

The J gene is TRBJ1-6, the V gene TRBV6-2 or TRBV6-3; 10 nucleotides line up with TRBD1. Per the germline V gene, CDR1 is MNHEY and CDR2 is SVGEGT. Trimming removed 0 bases from V and 10 bases from J; junction bases left unmatched: 3. This CDR3 has 15 residues. The CDR3 is CASSYSRTGGSPLHF. DNA of the CDR3: TGTGCCAGCAGTTACTCGAGGACAGGGGGATCACCCCTCCACTTT.

This sequence joins TRBV7-2 and TRBJ2-7; D unresolved. The CDR3 has 14 residues. The V gene lost 2 bases and the J gene lost 0 bases, with 8 bases spanning the gap. Germline V CDR1 and CDR2: SGHTA, FQGNSA. The CDR3 region is CASSLSLSSYEQYF. Written as DNA, the CDR3 is TGTGCCAGCAGCTTATCTTTGAGCTCCTACGAGCAGTACTTC.

The chain recombines TRBV14 with TRBJ2-7; TRBD1 agrees at 7 bases. This CDR3 is 13 amino acids long. V lost 1 base to trimming and J lost 4 bases; unmatched junction nucleotides: 1. The germline V gene encodes CDR1 SGHDN and CDR2 FVKESK. The CDR3 DNA sequence: TGTGCCAGCAGCCAAGGACAGGGATACGAGCAGTACTTC. Translation gives CASSQGQGYEQYF.

This chain connects TRBV10-3 to TRBJ2-7; the match to TRBD1 covers 8 bases. Germline CDR1 reads ENHRY; CDR2 reads SYGVKD. V lost 9 bases, J lost 4 bases, and 5 bases stayed unmatched. The CDR3 sequence is 12 residues long. This CDR3 reads CAIRGDRYEQYF. The CDR3 coding sequence is TGTGCCATTAGGGGGGACAGGTACGAGCAGTACTTC.

The chain uses TRBV5-4 and TRBJ1-2, with a tentative D call TRBD1 (5 bases). Trimming cost V 4 bases and J 4 bases, with 17 bases left between them. Germline CDR1 SGHNT, CDR2 YYREEE (reference sequence). The CDR3 loop spans 15 amino acids. The CDR3 bases are TGTGCCAGCAGCCCCCCAGGCCAGGGAACCTATGGCTACACCTTC. This sequence encodes CASSPPGQGTYGYTF.

The chain has TRBV6-1 and TRBJ2-3; D is undetermined. The germline V and J ends were trimmed by 2 bases and 1 base, with 16 bases remaining between them. Germline V gene data show CDR1 as MNHNS and CDR2 as SASEGT. The CDR3 is 17 residues long. The CDR3 is CASSEISYSTGTDTQYF. DNA of the CDR3: TGTGCCAGCAGTGAAATTTCGTATAGCACGGGCACAGATACGCAGTATTTT.

The V call is TRBV5-4, the J call TRBJ2-7, with D possibly being TRBD2 (6 bases). The CDR3 extends over 16 amino acids. Germline assignment: CDR1 SGHNT and CDR2 YYREEE (reference sequence). V gave up 3 bases and J gave up 1 base, with 17 bases separating them. The CDR3 DNA sequence: TGTGCCAGCAGCTCCGGGACTCCGAGGAGTTCCTACGAGCAGTACTTC. Protein sequence: CASSSGTPRSSYEQYF. Based on the CDR3 plus reference TRBV5-4 and TRBJ2-7, the full variable domain is ETGVTQSPTHLIKTRGQQVTLRCSSQSGHNTVSWYQQALGQGPQFIFQYYREEENGRGNFPPRFSGLQFPNYSSELNVNALELDDSALYLCASSSGTPRSSYEQYFGPGTRLTVT.

The chain combines TRBV30 with TRBJ1-1; D is perhaps TRBD1 (6 bases). Germline assignment: CDR1 GTSNPN and CDR2 SVGIG (reference sequence). This CDR3 is 14 amino acids long. V shed 3 bases and J shed 1 base, with 12 bases lying between them. The CDR3 DNA sequence: TGTGCCTGGAGGGACAGTAAAAAGAACACTGAAGCTTTCTTT. This gives the protein CAWRDSKKNTEAFF. Full variable domain (remainder filled in from reference TRBV30 and TRBJ1-1): SQTIHQWPATLVQPVGSPLSLECTVEGTSNPNLYWYRQAAGRGLQLLFYSVGIGQISSEVPQNLSASRPQDRQFILSSKKLLLSDSGFYLCAWRDSKKNTEAFFGQGTRLTVV.

The chain is built from TRBV12-5 and TRBJ2-5; 7 nucleotides line up with TRBD1. Trimming removed 4 bases from V and 5 bases from J; junction bases left unmatched: 10. The V gene's germline CDR1 is LGHNT and CDR2 FRNRAP. This CDR3 has 15 residues. CDR3 sequence (DNA): TGTGCTAGTGGTTCACAGGGGTTCGGCGGGGAGACCCAGTACTTC. It is translated as CASGSQGFGGETQYF.